This T cell receptor (beta chain) is from a study of blood T cell repertoires in COVID-19. For the study at large: The United States, Italy and Spain provided the acute and convalescent COVID-19 samples. Sources were T cells, B-cell-depleted T cells, or PBMCs; the material itself was cDNA or gDNA.

The protocol was immunoSEQ multiplex PCR, while the TCRdb copy is restricted to in-frame clones and leaves out a portion. This sample has about 95,000 clones, with roughly 76% found just once. The V gene lost 2 bases and the J gene lost 7 bases, with 12 bases spanning the gap. Germline CDR1 reads LNHDA; CDR2 reads SQIVND (reference sequence). This CDR3 has 14 residues. The sequence came from an elderly man with COVID-19, enrolled during active disease. Sequencing was performed on peripheral blood. V gene TRBV19 combines with J gene TRBJ2-4, with D perhaps matching TRBD1 (6 bases). The CDR3 DNA follows: TGTGCCAGTAGTATAAATTTGAGGGGGAACATTCAGTACTTC. Its protein product is CASSINLRGNIQYF.